Sequencing of this T cell receptor (beta chain) was carried out in a study of shared clonotypes between healthy human individuals. Germline CDR1 and CDR2: MNHEY and SMNVEV (reference sequence). This CDR3 is built from 16 residues. Trimming pared 5 bases from V and 0 bases from J, leaving 15 bases between. This clone came up a few times. Data came from immunoSEQ multiplex PCR; TCRdb stores just in-frame clones and leaves some out. Here the sample spans some 740,000 clones, 80% to 95% being singletons. Naive CD8 populations comprised CD45RO-negative cells positively selected for CCR7, excluding terminally differentiated effector memory CD45RA+ cells. Donors were Caucasian adults residing in Nashville, Tennessee, USA.

The receptor was isolated from a man younger than 45 in good health. Sequencing used naive CD8+ T cells sorted from blood. The chain is built from TRBV27 and TRBJ2-3, with a possible D match to TRBD2 (6 bases). Written as DNA, the CDR3 is TGTGCCAGCAGTCAATGGACGGGAGTGAGCACAGATACGCAGTATTTT. It encodes CASSQWTGVSTDTQYF.